The present entry profiles one TCR beta chain with its context. The antigen is unknown. The record originates from a study of cytomegalovirus exposure and HLA in healthy donors. Per germline, CDR1 MNHNS and CDR2 SASEGT. Deletions cut 0 bases from V and 3 bases from J, with 6 bases between. This CDR3 region has 13 residues. Study-wide results and caveats: A few chains tied to CMV proved CMV antigen-specific in vitro. First-cohort TCR clusters tended to co-occur in the 95 to 150 validation repertoires, a later analysis found.

Here immunoSEQ multiplex PCR was the method, and the copy in TCRdb shows in-frame clones only, minus some. The data hold roughly 300,000 clones, with 75% to 90% observed a single time. The receptor was derived from a woman aged 25-40 years in good health and CMV-seropositive. Source material: PBMCs. V and J are TRBV6-1 and TRBJ2-7; no clear D. CDR3 in amino acids: CASSEAFNYEQYF. The CDR3 DNA follows: TGTGCCAGCAGTGAAGCTTTCAACTACGAGCAGTACTTC.